Listed below are T cell receptor beta chains from one sample, sequenced in a study of a mutant IDH1 vaccine in newly diagnosed glioma. These receptors are not linked to any known antigen. This table comes from immunoSEQ multiplex PCR, and its TCRdb copy is limited to in-frame clones, with some not included. The repertoire includes tens of thousands of clones, around 80% of them detected once, and under 8% sits in the top ten. Sequences were derived from PBMCs, sampled from a glioma patient whose treatment included an IDH1 peptide vaccine. Receptors were obtained from a man aged 40-49 years with glioma. Each CDR3 is given with its conserved first and last residue. D genes are given only for firm matches. Some rows have no size entry. The others give once, few or many, or a class for an expanded clone.

size	J	V	D	DNA	CDR3
-	TRBJ2-2	TRBV6-1	-	TGTGCCAGCAGTCTAGGACTGGGTTTGGCCGGGGAGCTGTTTTTT	CASSLGLGLAGELFF
-	TRBJ1-1	TRBV27	-	TGTGCCAGCAGTTTTTACTGGAACACTGAAGCTTTCTTT	CASSFYWNTEAFF
-	TRBJ2-5	TRBV5-1	-	TGCGCCAGCAGCTGGCAAACAGGAGCCGAAGAGACCCAGTACTTC	CASSWQTGAEETQYF
once	TRBJ2-3	TRBV7-2	-	TGTGCCAGCAGCTTAGTTGGGGGGGGCCGGAATACGCAGTATTTT	CASSLVGGGRNTQYF
-	TRBJ2-7	TRBV27	-	TGTGCCAGCAGTTTTTACGGTCCCTACGAGCAGTACTTC	CASSFYGPYEQYF
-	TRBJ2-7	TRBV14	-	TGTGCCAGCAGCCGAAGGGGTGGGGGATACGAGCAGTACTTC	CASSRRGGGYEQYF
-	TRBJ1-6	TRBV4-1	TRBD1	TGCGCCAGCAGCCAACCCCACAGGGGGCTGGATTCACCCCTCCACTTT	CASSQPHRGLDSPLHF
few	TRBJ1-1	TRBV27	-	TGTGCCAGCAGTTTAGGGGGCCCCACTGAAGCTTTCTTT	CASSLGGPTEAFF
-	TRBJ2-3	TRBV9	-	TGTGCCAGCAGCGGGCGGTCAGTAGACACGCAGTATTTT	CASSGRSVDTQYF
few	TRBJ2-1	TRBV7-3	TRBD1	TGTGCCAGCAGCTTCGGACAGGGGACCAATGAGCAGTTCTTC	CASSFGQGTNEQFF
-	TRBJ2-7	TRBV6-6	TRBD1	TGTGCCAGCAGTTACCTCGGGACAGGGCACTCCTACGAGCAGTACTTC	CASSYLGTGHSYEQYF
-	TRBJ2-7	TRBV5-1	TRBD2	TGCGCCAGCAGCTTGGGGACTAGCGGGGGAAAGACCTACGAGCAGTACTTC	CASSLGTSGGKTYEQYF
-	TRBJ2-1	TRBV30	-	TGTGCCTGGAGTGTGGGGTTCTACAATGAGCAGTTCTTC	CAWSVGFYNEQFF
-	TRBJ1-3	TRBV29-1	-	TGCAGCGTTGCCCCAGCAGGCCCCGGAAACACCATATATTTT	CSVAPAGPGNTIYF
once	TRBJ2-3	TRBV2	-	TGTGCCAGCAGTGACACCACAGATACGCAGTATTTT	CASSDTTDTQYF
-	TRBJ2-2	TRBV30	-	TGTGCCTGGACCCGCGGTCGGGCGGGGACCGGGGAGCTGTTTTTT	CAWTRGRAGTGELFF
-	TRBJ1-2	TRBV2	-	TGTGCCAGCAGTGGACGGCTTAACTATGGCTACACCTTC	CASSGRLNYGYTF
-	TRBJ1-6	TRBV5-8	-	TGTGCCAGCAGCCGCCCAGGGATTTATAATTCACCCCTCCACTTT	CASSRPGIYNSPLHF
-	TRBJ1-6	TRBV6-6	TRBD1	TGTGCCAGCAGCCGACAGGGCCCTAATTCACCCCTCCACTTT	CASSRQGPNSPLHF
-	TRBJ1-6	TRBV27	-	TGTGCCAGCAGTTTTGCGGGGGCCGGCGGTTCACCCCTCCACTTT	CASSFAGAGGSPLHF